The source of this T cell receptor (beta chain) is a study of cytomegalovirus exposure and HLA in healthy donors. As for the study in general: From donors who were HLA-typed, an early data release held 81 million or so unique TCRs. Whole-study findings and limits: No immune exposure information besides CMV serostatus was available.

As concerns this clone: Its antigen remains unknown.

Germline CDR1 is MNHEY and CDR2 is SMNVEV (reference sequence). The CDR3 runs 14 residues. The ends lost 7 bases at V and 6 bases at J; junction bases unmatched: 9. Primers: 60 Vbeta forward and 13 Jbeta reverse. The assay was immunoSEQ multiplex PCR, and TCRdb's table has in-frame clones only and misses some. The data hold about 140,000 clones, with approximately 83% observed a single time. All the people who gave samples were healthy bone marrow donors. The chain recombines TRBV27 with TRBJ1-1; 9 nucleotides match TRBD1. This sequence was found in a man aged 35-49 years in good health and CMV-seropositive. The material sequenced was PBMCs. CDR3 sequence (DNA): TGTGCCAGCACCAGGGACAGGGCAGGCCCTGAAGCTTTCTTT. The encoded protein is CASTRDRAGPEAFF.